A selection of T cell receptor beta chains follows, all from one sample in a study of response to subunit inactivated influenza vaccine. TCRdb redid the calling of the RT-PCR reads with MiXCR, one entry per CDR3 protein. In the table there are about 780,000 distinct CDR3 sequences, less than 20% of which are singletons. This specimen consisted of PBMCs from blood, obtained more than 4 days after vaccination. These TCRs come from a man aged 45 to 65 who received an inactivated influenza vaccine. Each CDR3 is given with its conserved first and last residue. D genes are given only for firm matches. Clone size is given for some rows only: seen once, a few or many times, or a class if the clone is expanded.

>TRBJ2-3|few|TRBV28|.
CASSRRSTDTQYF
TGTGCCAGCAGTCGAAGAAGCACAGATACGCAGTATTTT
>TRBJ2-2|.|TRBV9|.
CASSVAGGALGTGELFF
TGTGCCAGCAGCGTAGCAGGGGGGGCGCTTGGCACCGGGGAGCTGTTTTTT
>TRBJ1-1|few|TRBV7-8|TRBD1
CASTRQGSEAFF
TGTGCCAGCACCAGACAGGGTTCTGAAGCTTTCTTT
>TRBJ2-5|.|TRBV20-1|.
CSDVRGPSSSAQYF
TGCAGTGACGTCCGGGGCCCATCCTCGTCGGCCCAGTACTTC
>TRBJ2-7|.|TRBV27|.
CASSSLSRGREQYF
TGTGCCAGCAGTTCCCTATCCAGGGGACGCGAGCAGTACTTC
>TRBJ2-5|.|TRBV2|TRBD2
CASSGRLAGETQYF
TGTGCCAGCAGTGGGAGACTAGCGGGAGAGACCCAGTACTTC
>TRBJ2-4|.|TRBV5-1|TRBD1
CASSLAGTGVEYF
TGCGCCAGCAGCTTGGCCGGGACAGGGGTCGAGTACTTC
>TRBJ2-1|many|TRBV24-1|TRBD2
CATSDPGLAGGPQFF
TGTGCCACCAGTGACCCGGGACTAGCGGGAGGGCCACAGTTCTTC
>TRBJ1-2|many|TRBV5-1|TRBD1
CASSADRGGYTF
TGTGCCAGCAGTGCAGACAGGGGCGGCTACACCTTC
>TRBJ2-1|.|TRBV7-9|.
CASSFGLTGNNEQFF
TGTGCCAGCAGCTTTGGACTAACCGGAAACAATGAGCAGTTCTTC
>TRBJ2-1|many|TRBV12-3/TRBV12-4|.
CASSLTPSNEQFF
TGTGCCAGCAGCTTAACTCCATCCAATGAGCAGTTCTTC
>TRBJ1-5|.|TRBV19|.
CASSPLTGHRSNQPQHF
TGTGCCAGTAGTCCTTTAACGGGACACCGTAGCAATCAGCCCCAGCATTTT
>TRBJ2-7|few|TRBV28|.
CASSLQRGEQYF
TGTGCCAGCAGTTTACAACGGGGGGAGCAGTACTTC
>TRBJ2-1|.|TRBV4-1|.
CASSSLVGVYNEQFF
TGCGCCAGCAGCTCCCTGGTGGGGGTCTACAATGAGCAGTTCTTC
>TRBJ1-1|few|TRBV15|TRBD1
CATRQGSTEAFF
TGTGCCACCCGACAGGGCAGCACTGAAGCTTTCTTT
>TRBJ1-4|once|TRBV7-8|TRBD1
CASSLEHRGNEKLFF
TGTGCCAGCAGCTTAGAACACAGGGGGAATGAAAAACTGTTTTTT
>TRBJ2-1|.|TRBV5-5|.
CASSSPYSNEQFF
TGTGCCAGCAGCTCCCCTTATTCCAATGAGCAGTTCTTC
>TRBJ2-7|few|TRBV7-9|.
CASSLAGPGSYEQYF
TGTGCCAGCAGCTTAGCAGGGCCCGGGTCCTACGAGCAGTACTTC
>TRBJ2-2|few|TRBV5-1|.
CASSYDGANTGELFF
TGCGCCAGCAGCTACGACGGGGCGAACACCGGGGAGCTGTTTTTT
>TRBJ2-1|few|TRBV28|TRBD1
CASRRTGGGYNEQFF
TGTGCCAGCAGGCGAACAGGGGGTGGTTACAATGAGCAGTTCTTC
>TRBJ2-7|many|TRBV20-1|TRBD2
CSAIGTSGSSYEQYF
TGCAGTGCTATAGGGACTAGCGGGAGCTCCTACGAGCAGTACTTC
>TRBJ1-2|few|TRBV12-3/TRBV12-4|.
CASSLGGDPNYGYTF
TGTGCCAGCAGTTTAGGAGGGGACCCTAACTATGGCTACACCTTC
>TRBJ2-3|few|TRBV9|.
CASSAITADTQYF
TGTGCCAGCAGCGCTATAACGGCAGATACGCAGTATTTT
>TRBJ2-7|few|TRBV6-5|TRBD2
CASSYSRVRASGTYEQYF
TGTGCCAGCAGTTACTCTAGAGTGCGGGCTAGCGGAACCTACGAGCAGTACTTC
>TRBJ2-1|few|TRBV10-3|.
CAISESGNEQFF
TGTGCCATCAGTGAGTCCGGGAATGAGCAGTTCTTC
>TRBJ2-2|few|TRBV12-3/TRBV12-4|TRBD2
CASSPPRVAGGPGELFF
TGTGCCAGCAGCCCGCCGAGGGTAGCGGGAGGGCCCGGGGAGCTGTTTTTT
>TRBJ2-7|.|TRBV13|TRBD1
CASSLTGGTGDEQYF
TGTGCCAGCAGCTTAACAGGGGGTACGGGTGACGAGCAGTACTTC
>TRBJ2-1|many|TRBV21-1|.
CASSKVFGTSGGARDEQFF
TGTGCCAGCAGCAAAGTGTTTGGGACTAGCGGGGGTGCGAGGGATGAGCAGTTCTTC
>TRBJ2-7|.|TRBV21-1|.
CASSKSPTGGIIAEQYF
TGTGCCAGCAGCAAATCCCCGACAGGGGGTATAATCGCCGAGCAGTACTTC
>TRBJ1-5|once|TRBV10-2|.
CASRINSNQPQHF
TGCGCCAGCAGAATAAATAGCAATCAGCCCCAGCATTTT
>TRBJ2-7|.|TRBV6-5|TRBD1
CASSHRAGGSYEQYF
TGTGCCAGCAGTCACCGCGCAGGGGGCTCCTACGAGCAGTACTTC
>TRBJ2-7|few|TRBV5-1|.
CASSLPENSYEQYF
TGCGCCAGCAGCTTGCCCGAAAACTCCTACGAGCAGTACTTC
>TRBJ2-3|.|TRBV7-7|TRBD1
CASRQLDRAYDTQYF
TGTGCCAGCAGACAACTTGACAGGGCCTATGATACGCAGTATTTT
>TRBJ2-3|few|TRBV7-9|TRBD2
CASGSIAGGEDTQYF
TGTGCCAGCGGGTCTATAGCGGGAGGAGAAGATACGCAGTATTTT
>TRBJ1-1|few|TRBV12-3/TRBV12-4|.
CASSLEGIRAFF
TGTGCCAGCAGTTTAGAAGGGATCCGAGCTTTCTTT
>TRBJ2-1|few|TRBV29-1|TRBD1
CSAQTGAFNEQFF
TGCAGCGCACAGACAGGGGCCTTCAATGAGCAGTTCTTC
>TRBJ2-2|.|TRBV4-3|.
CASSQDFGVTGELFF
TGCGCCAGCAGCCAAGATTTTGGGGTCACCGGGGAGCTGTTTTTT
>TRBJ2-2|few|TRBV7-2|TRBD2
CASSSQRERRTGELFF
TGTGCCAGCAGTTCTCAGCGGGAGCGAAGGACCGGGGAGCTGTTTTTT
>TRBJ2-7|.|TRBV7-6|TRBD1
CASSSQTGSSYEQYF
TGTGCCAGCAGCTCCCAGACAGGGAGCTCCTACGAGCAGTACTTC
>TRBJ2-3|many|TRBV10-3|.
CAISVGGETTDTQYF
TGTGCCATCAGTGTGGGCGGGGAAACCACAGATACGCAGTATTTT
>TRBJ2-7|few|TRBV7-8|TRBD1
CASSFGPSGTGTYEQYF
TGTGCCAGCAGCTTTGGCCCCTCGGGGACAGGTACCTACGAGCAGTACTTC